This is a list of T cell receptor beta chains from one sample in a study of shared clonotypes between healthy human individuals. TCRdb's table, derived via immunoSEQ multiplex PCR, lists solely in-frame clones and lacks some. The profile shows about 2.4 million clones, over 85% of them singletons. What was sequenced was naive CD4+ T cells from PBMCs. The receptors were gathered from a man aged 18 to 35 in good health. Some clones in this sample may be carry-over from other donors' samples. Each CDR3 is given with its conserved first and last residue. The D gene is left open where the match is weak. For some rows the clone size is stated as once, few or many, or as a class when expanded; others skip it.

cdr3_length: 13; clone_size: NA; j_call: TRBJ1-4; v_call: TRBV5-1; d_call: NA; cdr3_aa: CASSLDIEEKLFF; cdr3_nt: TGCGCCAGCAGCTTGGATATTGAAGAAAAACTGTTTTTT
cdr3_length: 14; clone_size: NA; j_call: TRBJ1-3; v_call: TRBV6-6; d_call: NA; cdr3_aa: CASSPSGGGNTIYF; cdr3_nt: TGTGCCAGCAGCCCCTCCGGGGGGGGAAACACCATATATTTT
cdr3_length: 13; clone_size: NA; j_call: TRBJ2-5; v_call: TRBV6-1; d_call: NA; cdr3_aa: CASSSGLGETQYF; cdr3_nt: TGTGCCAGCAGTTCAGGGTTGGGGGAGACCCAGTACTTC
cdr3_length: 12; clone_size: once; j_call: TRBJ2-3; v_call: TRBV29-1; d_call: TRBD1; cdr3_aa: CSGTGRLDTQYF; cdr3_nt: TGCAGCGGGACAGGGCGTTTGGATACGCAGTATTTT
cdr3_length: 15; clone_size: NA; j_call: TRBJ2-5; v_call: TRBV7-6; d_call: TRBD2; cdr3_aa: CASSLNTGRAETQYF; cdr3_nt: TGTGCCAGCAGCTTAAACACCGGGAGGGCAGAGACCCAGTACTTC
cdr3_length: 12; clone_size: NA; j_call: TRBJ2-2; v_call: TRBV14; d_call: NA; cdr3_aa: CASSRDGGELFF; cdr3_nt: TGTGCCAGCAGTCGGGACGGCGGGGAGCTGTTTTTT
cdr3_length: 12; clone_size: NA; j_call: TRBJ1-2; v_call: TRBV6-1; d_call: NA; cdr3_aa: CASSEGPGGYTF; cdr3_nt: TGTGCCAGCAGTGAGGGCCCGGGCGGCTACACCTTC
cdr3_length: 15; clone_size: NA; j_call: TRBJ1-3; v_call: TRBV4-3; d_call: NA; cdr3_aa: CASSQVLGSGNTIYF; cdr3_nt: TGCGCCAGCAGCCAAGTTCTTGGTTCTGGAAACACCATATATTTT
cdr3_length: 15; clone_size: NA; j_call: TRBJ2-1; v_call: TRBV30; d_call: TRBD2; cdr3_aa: CAWSRLSGRLNEQFF; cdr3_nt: TGTGCCTGGAGTCGACTTAGCGGGAGGCTCAATGAGCAGTTCTTC
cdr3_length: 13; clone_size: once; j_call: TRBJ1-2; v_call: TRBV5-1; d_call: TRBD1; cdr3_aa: CASSPGTVRGYTF; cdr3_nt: TGCGCCAGCAGCCCGGGGACAGTCCGTGGCTACACCTTC
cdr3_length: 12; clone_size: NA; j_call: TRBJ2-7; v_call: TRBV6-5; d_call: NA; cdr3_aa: CASSYQGYEQYF; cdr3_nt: TGTGCCAGCAGTTACCAGGGTTACGAGCAGTACTTC
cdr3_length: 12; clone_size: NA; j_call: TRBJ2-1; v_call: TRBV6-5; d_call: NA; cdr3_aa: CASSSSSSEQFF; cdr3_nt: TGTGCCAGCAGCTCAAGTTCATCCGAGCAGTTCTTC
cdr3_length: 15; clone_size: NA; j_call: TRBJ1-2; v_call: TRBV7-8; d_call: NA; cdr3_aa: CASSVALGGNYGYTF; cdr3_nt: TGTGCCAGCAGCGTCGCGTTGGGGGGTAACTATGGCTACACCTTC
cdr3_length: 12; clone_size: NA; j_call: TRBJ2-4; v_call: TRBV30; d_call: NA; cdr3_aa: CAWSVLGHIQYF; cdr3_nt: TGTGCCTGGAGTGTGTTAGGGCACATTCAGTACTTC
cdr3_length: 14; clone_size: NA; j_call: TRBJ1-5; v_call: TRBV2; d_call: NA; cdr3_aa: CASREDSSNQPQHF; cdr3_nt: TGTGCCAGCAGAGAGGACAGTAGCAATCAGCCCCAGCATTTT
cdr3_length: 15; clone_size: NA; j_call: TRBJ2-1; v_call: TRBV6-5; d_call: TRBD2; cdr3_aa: CASRMTSGTYNEQFF; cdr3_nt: TGTGCCAGCAGGATGACTAGCGGGACCTACAATGAGCAGTTCTTC